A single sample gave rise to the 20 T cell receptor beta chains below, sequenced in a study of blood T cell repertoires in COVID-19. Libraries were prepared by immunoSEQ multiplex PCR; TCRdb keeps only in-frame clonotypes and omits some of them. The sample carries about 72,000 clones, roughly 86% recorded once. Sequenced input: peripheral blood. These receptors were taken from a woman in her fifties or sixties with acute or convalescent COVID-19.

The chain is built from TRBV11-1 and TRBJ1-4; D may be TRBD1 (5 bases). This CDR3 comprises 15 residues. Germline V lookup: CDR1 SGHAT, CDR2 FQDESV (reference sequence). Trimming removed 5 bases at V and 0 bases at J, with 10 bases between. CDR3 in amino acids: CASSPDSSTNEKLFF. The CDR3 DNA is TGTGCCAGCAGCCCAGACAGTTCAACTAATGAAAAACTGTTTTTT.

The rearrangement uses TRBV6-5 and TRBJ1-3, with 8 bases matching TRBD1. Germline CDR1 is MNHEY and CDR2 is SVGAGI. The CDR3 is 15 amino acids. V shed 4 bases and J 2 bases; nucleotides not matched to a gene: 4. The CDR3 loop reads CASSLSDRAGNTIYF. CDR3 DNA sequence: TGTGCCAGCAGTTTGTCGGACAGGGCTGGAAACACCATATATTTT.

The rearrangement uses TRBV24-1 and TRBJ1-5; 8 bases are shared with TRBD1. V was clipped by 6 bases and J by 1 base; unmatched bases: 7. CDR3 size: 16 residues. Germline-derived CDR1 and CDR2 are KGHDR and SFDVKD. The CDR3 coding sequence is TGTGCCACCAGTCGAGGACAGGGCGGGAGCAATCAGCCCCAGCATTTT. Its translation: CATSRGQGGSNQPQHF.

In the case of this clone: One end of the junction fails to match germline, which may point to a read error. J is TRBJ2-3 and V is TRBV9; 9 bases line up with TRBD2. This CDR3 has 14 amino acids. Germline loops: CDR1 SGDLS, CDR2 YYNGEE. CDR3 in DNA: TGTGCCAGCAGCGCGGGGACTAGCAAAGATACGCAGTATTTT. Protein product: CASSAGTSKDTQYF.

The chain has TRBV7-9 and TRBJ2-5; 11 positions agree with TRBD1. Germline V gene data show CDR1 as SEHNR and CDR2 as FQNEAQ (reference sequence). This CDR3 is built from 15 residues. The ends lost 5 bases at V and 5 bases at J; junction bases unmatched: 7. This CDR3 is CASSPQDRGRETQYF. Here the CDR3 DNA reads TGTGCCAGCAGCCCCCAGGACAGGGGGCGGGAGACCCAGTACTTC.

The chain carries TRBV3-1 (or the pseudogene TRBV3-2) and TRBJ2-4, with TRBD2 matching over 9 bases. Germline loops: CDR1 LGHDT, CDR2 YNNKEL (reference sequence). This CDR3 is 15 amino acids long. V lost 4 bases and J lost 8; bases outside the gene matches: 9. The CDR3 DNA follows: TGTGCCAGCAGCCTCCTTAGCGGGGGCCGGGACATTCAGTACTTC. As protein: CASSLLSGGRDIQYF.

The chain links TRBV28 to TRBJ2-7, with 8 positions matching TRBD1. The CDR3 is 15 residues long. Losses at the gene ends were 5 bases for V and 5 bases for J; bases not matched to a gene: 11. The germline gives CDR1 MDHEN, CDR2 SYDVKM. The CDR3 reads CASSTRRTGPDEQYF. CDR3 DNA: TGTGCCAGCAGTACCCGGAGGACAGGGCCGGACGAGCAGTACTTC.

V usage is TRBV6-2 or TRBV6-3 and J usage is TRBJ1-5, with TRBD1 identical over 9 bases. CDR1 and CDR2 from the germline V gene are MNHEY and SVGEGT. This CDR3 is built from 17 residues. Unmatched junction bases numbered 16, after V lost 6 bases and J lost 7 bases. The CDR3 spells CASSPGTGRAGSQPQHF. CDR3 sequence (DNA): TGTGCCAGCAGCCCTGGGACAGGGAGGGCGGGGAGCCAGCCCCAGCATTTT.

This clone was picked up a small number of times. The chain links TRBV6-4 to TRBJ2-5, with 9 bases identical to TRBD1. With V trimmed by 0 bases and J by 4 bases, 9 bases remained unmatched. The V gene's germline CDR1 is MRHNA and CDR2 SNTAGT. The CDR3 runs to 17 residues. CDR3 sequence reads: CASSDSHRDRVRETQYF. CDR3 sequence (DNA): TGTGCCAGCAGTGACTCCCACCGGGACAGGGTACGAGAGACCCAGTACTTC.

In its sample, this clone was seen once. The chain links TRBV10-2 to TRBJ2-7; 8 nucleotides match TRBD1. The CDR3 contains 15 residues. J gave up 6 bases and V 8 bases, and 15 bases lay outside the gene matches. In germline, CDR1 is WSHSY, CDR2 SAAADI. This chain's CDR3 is CASRASGGEVTEQYF. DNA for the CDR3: TGCGCCAGCCGAGCCTCAGGGGGCGAGGTAACCGAGCAGTACTTC.

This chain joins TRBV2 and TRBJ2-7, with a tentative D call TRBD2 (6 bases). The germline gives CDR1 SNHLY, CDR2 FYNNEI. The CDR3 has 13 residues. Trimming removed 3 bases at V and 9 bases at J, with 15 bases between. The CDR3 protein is CASSESAWGVQYF. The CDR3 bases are TGTGCCAGCAGTGAGTCAGCCTGGGGGGTGCAGTACTTC.

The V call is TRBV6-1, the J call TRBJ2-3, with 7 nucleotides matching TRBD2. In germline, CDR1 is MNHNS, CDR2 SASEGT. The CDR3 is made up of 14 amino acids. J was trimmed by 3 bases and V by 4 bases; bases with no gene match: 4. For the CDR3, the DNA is TGTGCCAGCAGTGTGGGGGGGGGTACAGATACGCAGTATTTT. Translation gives CASSVGGGTDTQYF.

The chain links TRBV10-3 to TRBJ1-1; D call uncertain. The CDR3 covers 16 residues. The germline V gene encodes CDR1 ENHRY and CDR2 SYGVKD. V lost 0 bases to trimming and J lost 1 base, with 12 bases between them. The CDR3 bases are TGTGCCATCAGTGAGTCTCAGCGTAGGAAGAACACTGAAGCTTTCTTT. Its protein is CAISESQRRKNTEAFF.

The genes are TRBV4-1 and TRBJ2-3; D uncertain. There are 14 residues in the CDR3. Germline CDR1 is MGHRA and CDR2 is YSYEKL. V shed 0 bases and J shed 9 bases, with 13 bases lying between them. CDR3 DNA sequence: TGCGCCAGCAGCCAAGACCCACCTGCAGCGACGCAGTATTTT. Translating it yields CASSQDPPAATQYF.

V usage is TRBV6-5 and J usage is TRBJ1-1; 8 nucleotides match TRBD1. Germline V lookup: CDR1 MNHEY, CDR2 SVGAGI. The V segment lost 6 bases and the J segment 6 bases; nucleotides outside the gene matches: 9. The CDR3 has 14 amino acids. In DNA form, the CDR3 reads TGTGCCAGCAGCGGGACAGGTTTGCTAGCTGAAGCTTTCTTT. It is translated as CASSGTGLLAEAFF.

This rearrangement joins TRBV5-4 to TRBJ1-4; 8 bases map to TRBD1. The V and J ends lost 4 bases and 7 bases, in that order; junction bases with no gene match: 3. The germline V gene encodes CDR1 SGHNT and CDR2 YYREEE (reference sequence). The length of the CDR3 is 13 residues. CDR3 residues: CASSQDRGEKLFF. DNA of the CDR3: TGTGCCAGCAGCCAAGACAGGGGTGAAAAACTGTTTTTT.

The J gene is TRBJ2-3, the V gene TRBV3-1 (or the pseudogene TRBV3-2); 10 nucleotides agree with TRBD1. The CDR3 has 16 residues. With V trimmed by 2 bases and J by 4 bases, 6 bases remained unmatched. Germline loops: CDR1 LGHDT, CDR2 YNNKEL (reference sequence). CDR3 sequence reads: CASSQRTGGRSDTQYF. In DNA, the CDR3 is TGTGCCAGCAGCCAAAGGACAGGGGGACGGTCAGATACGCAGTATTTT.

CDR3 sequence: CASSVAGGWDEQFF. CDR3 sequence (DNA): TGTGCCAGCAGCGTAGCGGGGGGTTGGGATGAGCAGTTCTTC. V gene TRBV11-3 combines with J gene TRBJ2-1, with 10 positions matching TRBD2. V trimming: 5 bases; J trimming: 8 bases; junction bases outside the gene matches: 6. Germline V gives CDR1 SGHNT, CDR2 YENEEA. There are 14 residues in the CDR3.

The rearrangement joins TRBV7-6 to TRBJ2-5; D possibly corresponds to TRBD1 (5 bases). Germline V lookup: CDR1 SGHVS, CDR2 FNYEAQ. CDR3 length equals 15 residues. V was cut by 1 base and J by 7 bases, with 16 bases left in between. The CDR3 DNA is TGTGCCAGCAGCTTAGTCCAGGGAATACTGGGGACCCAGTACTTC. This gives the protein CASSLVQGILGTQYF.

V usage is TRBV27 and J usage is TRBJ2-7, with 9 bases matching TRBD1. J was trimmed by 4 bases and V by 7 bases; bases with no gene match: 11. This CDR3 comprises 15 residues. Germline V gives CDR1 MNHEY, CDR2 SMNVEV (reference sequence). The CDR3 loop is CASKRLGQGQYEQYF. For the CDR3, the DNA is TGTGCCAGCAAACGACTTGGACAGGGGCAGTACGAGCAGTACTTC.